Presented here are 19 T cell receptor beta chains from one specimen sequenced in a study of shared clonotypes between healthy human individuals. Using immunoSEQ multiplex PCR, the repertoire was profiled, and TCRdb retains in-frame clones only, with some absent. The sample gives a few million clones, approximately 90% of which show up once; approximately 0.4% is in the top ten. The sequencing sample was made of naive CD4+ T cells from PBMCs. Sample subset: CD45RA+ positively selected. These receptors were taken from a man between 18 and 35 years old in good health. Some clones in this sample may be carry-over from other donors' samples.

The chain recombines TRBV6-5 with TRBJ1-1, with D tentatively TRBD1 (5 bases). The length of the CDR3 is 15 residues. The ends were cut back, 4 bases at V and 5 bases at J, with 17 bases in the middle. CDR1 and CDR2 (germline): MNHEY, SVGAGI. The CDR3 DNA is TGTGCCAGCAGTTTGTGGCGGGGAGGGGTGACTGAAGCTTTCTTT. Translating it yields CASSLWRGGVTEAFF.

The sample holds one count of this clone. CDR3 region: CASSAQLAGELFF. In DNA, the CDR3 is TGTGCCAGCAGCGCCCAGTTAGCCGGGGAGCTGTTTTTT. V usage is TRBV9 and J usage is TRBJ2-2; D unclear. The V end lost 3 bases, the J end lost 6 bases, and 9 bases lay between the germline ends. Germline CDR1 and CDR2: SGDLS and YYNGEE. This CDR3 contains 13 residues.

The gene calls are TRBV11-2 and TRBJ2-1; TRBD1 is a possible D gene (6 bases). The CDR3 is made up of 16 amino acids. V lost 5 bases, J lost 7 bases, and 21 bases lay in between. In germline, CDR1 is SGHAT, CDR2 FQNNGV. The DNA for the CDR3 is TGTGCCAGCAGCACACGGGTACAGGGTCGGGCGAATGAGCAGTTCTTC. Its translation: CASSTRVQGRANEQFF.

The V gene is TRBV9, the J gene TRBJ2-3; D remains unclear. Germline V lookup: CDR1 SGDLS, CDR2 YYNGEE. Deletions cut 0 bases from V and 5 bases from J, with 16 bases between. The CDR3 sequence is 16 residues long. The CDR3 region has the DNA TGTGCCAGCAGCGTAGACGTCCCTACCAACGTAGATACGCAGTATTTT. Residues: CASSVDVPTNVDTQYF.

The genes are TRBV7-3 and TRBJ1-5; D remains unclear. The V gene lost 4 bases and the J gene lost 6 bases, with 10 bases spanning the gap. Germline V CDR1 and CDR2: SGHTA, FQGTGA. The CDR3 length is 13 residues. Here the CDR3 DNA reads TGTGCCAGCAGCTCCCTTATCGGTCAGCCCCAGCATTTT. Translating gives CASSSLIGQPQHF.

V is TRBV7-9 and J is TRBJ2-5, with D perhaps given as TRBD1 or TRBD2 (5 bases each). Germline loops: CDR1 SEHNR, CDR2 FQNEAQ (reference sequence). V gave up 2 bases and J gave up 1 base, with 14 bases separating them. The CDR3 is 16 residues long. The CDR3 DNA is TGTGCCAGCAGCTTACCCCGGGACCTACCCCAAGAGACCCAGTACTTC. It is translated as CASSLPRDLPQETQYF.

The chain recombines TRBV4-1 with TRBJ1-2; TRBD1 aligns across 7 bases. CDR1 and CDR2 from the germline V gene are MGHRA and YSYEKL. Trimming cost V 4 bases and J 2 bases; bases outside gene matches: 7. CDR3 length equals 15 residues. CDR3 bases: TGCGCCAGCAGCCCCACGACAGGGTTGAACTATGGCTACACCTTC. This gives the protein CASSPTTGLNYGYTF.

This chain links TRBV6-5 with TRBJ1-1; possibly TRBD1 for D (6 bases). The V gene's germline CDR1 is MNHEY and CDR2 SVGAGI. CDR3 length: 14 residues. V was pared by 7 bases and J by 8 bases, with 20 bases between. This CDR3 is CASTSSWWGAEAFF. As DNA, the CDR3 is TGTGCCAGCACCTCCTCTTGGTGGGGGGCGGAAGCTTTCTTT.

The chain is built from TRBV30 and TRBJ2-3; D perhaps matches TRBD1 (6 bases). The CDR3 spans 15 residues. V was trimmed by 4 bases and J by 5 bases, leaving 19 bases between them. Germline-derived CDR1 and CDR2 are GTSNPN and SVGIG (reference sequence). The CDR3 coding sequence is TGTGCCTGGAATTCCGGGACAAAAGTGGGAGATACGCAGTATTTT. This codes for CAWNSGTKVGDTQYF.

This clone was recorded once. This chain links TRBV5-1 with TRBJ2-5; TRBD1 matches 8 bases. Germline V lookup: CDR1 SGHRS, CDR2 YFSETQ. V was clipped by 4 bases and J by 3 bases; unmatched bases: 8. CDR3 size: 15 residues. The CDR3 region is CASSVPQGAEETQYF. The CDR3 DNA sequence: TGCGCCAGCAGCGTACCTCAGGGGGCGGAAGAGACCCAGTACTTC.

The chain employs TRBV20-1 and TRBJ1-2; possibly TRBD1 for D (5 bases). Germline V gives CDR1 DFQATT, CDR2 SNEGSKA (reference sequence). Trimming removed 6 bases at V and 3 bases at J, with 8 bases between. The CDR3 sequence is 11 residues long. CDR3 sequence: CSAAGDYGYTF. The CDR3 DNA reads as TGCAGTGCCGCGGGGGACTATGGCTACACCTTC.

This chain connects TRBV2 to TRBJ1-5; tentative D call: TRBD1 (6 bases). This CDR3 has 15 amino acids. Trimming cost V 9 bases and J 4 bases, with 19 bases left between them. Germline assignment: CDR1 SNHLY and CDR2 FYNNEI. The CDR3 is CASRARGPVNQPQHF. CDR3 bases: TGTGCCAGTCGTGCCAGGGGACCGGTGAATCAGCCCCAGCATTTT.

On this clone itself: The conserved phenylalanine or tryptophan normally closing the CDR3 is absent here, so this likely arose from a read error. The limits of the CDR3 on the DNA are not certain, so only TCRdb's listed CDR3 is given. The chain employs TRBV5-6 and TRBJ2-3; the table's D call TRBD2 went unverified against the DNA. Termini included, the CDR3 measures 12 amino acids. CDR1 SGHDT and CDR2 YYEEEE come from the germline V gene. The CDR3 loop is CASSSGTSGPRA.

V is TRBV28 and J is TRBJ1-1; D is possibly TRBD1 (6 bases). Deletions cut 1 base from V and 3 bases from J, with 24 bases between. The CDR3 contains 19 residues. Germline CDR1 MDHEN, CDR2 SYDVKM. CDR3 DNA sequence: TGTGCCAGCAGTTTATATAGGGTTAGGGCAGGGGCGCAGGACACTGAAGCTTTCTTT. It specifies CASSLYRVRAGAQDTEAFF.

V gene TRBV28 combines with J gene TRBJ2-3; D perhaps matches TRBD2 (6 bases). The CDR3 length is 12 residues. CDR1 and CDR2 (germline): MDHEN, SYDVKM. V shed 5 bases and J shed 9 bases, with 12 bases lying between them. For the CDR3, the DNA is TGTGCCAGCAGTCGGGAGAGGGCGACGCAGTATTTT. It codes for CASSRERATQYF.

Regarding this clone: Additional DNA sequences in this sample encode the identical CDR3. The V call is TRBV7-9, the J call TRBJ2-7, with a possible D match to TRBD1 (6 bases). The CDR3 is 13 residues long. V shed 1 base and J shed 6 bases, with 10 bases lying between them. Germline assignment: CDR1 SEHNR and CDR2 FQNEAQ (reference sequence). Here the CDR3 reads CASSLVGGGEQYF. In DNA, the CDR3 is TGTGCCAGCAGCTTAGTTGGGGGCGGCGAGCAGTACTTC.

This clone has a handful of counts. Other DNA variants within this sample encode the same CDR3. The gene calls are TRBV28 and TRBJ2-5; D is unresolved. This CDR3 has 11 residues. Per the germline V gene, CDR1 is MDHEN and CDR2 is SYDVKM. Trimming removed 3 bases at V and 4 bases at J, with 3 bases between. CDR3 loop: CASSLAETQYF. Here the CDR3 DNA reads TGTGCCAGCAGTTTGGCAGAGACCCAGTACTTC. The full variable domain, completed using reference TRBV28 and TRBJ2-5, is DVKVTQSSRYLVKRTGEKVFLECVQDMDHENMFWYRQDPGLGLRLIYFSYDVKMKEKGDIPEGYSVSREKKERFSLILESASTNQTSMYLCASSLAETQYFGPGTRLLVL.

This chain uses TRBV4-1 with TRBJ2-1; no clear D. Germline loops: CDR1 MGHRA, CDR2 YSYEKL. Trimming stripped 3 bases from V and 10 bases from J, with 16 bases between. The CDR3 is 14 residues long. The CDR3, as DNA: TGCGCCAGCAGCCACCCCCCAATACGGTACGAGCAGTTCTTC. Translated: CASSHPPIRYEQFF.

Comments on this clone: The sample holds other DNA sequences that translate to the same CDR3. The chain links TRBV18 to TRBJ2-7, with TRBD2 matching 8 bases. Germline V gene data show CDR1 as KGHSH and CDR2 as LQKENI. This CDR3 has 13 amino acids. The V and J ends lost 3 bases and 3 bases, in that order; junction bases with no gene match: 1. CDR3 sequence reads: CASSPGLDYEQYF. The CDR3 nucleotides are TGTGCCAGCTCACCGGGACTAGACTACGAGCAGTACTTC. Full variable domain (outside the CDR3, taken from reference TRBV18 and TRBJ2-7): NAGVMQNPRHLVRRRGQEARLRCSPMKGHSHVYWYRQLPEEGLKFMVYLQKENIIDESGMPKERFSAEFPKEGPSILRIQQVVRGDSAAYFCASSPGLDYEQYFGPGTRLTVT.